The clone carrying this TCR beta chain has a handful of counts. Its antigen is still unknown. The record originates from a study of T cell repertoires in cytomegalovirus infection. Study-wide background: Public TCR beta signatures provided an indication of both CMV infection and a matching HLA type. Study observations and caveats: Within the response measured ex vivo, HLA-C-restricted CMV-specific TCR beta clonotypes were dominant.

MiXCR, applied by TCRdb to the reads, yields one record per CDR3 protein. The sample holds 350,000 to 450,000 distinct CDR3 sequences, less than 20% seen once. The CDR3 extends over 16 amino acids. V lost 5 bases and J lost 5, with 18 bases in between. In germline, CDR1 is SGHTA, CDR2 FQGNSA. This sequence originates from a human donor in good health (CMV status not recorded). Some clones in this sample may be carry-over from other donors' samples. The chain combines TRBV7-2 with TRBJ2-2, with D possibly matching TRBD1 (7 bases). Sequencing used PBMCs. The CDR3 sequence is CASSRNRGGGTGELFF. CDR3 coding DNA: TGTGCCAGCAGCCGCAACAGGGGAGGAGGGACCGGGGAGCTGTTTTTT.